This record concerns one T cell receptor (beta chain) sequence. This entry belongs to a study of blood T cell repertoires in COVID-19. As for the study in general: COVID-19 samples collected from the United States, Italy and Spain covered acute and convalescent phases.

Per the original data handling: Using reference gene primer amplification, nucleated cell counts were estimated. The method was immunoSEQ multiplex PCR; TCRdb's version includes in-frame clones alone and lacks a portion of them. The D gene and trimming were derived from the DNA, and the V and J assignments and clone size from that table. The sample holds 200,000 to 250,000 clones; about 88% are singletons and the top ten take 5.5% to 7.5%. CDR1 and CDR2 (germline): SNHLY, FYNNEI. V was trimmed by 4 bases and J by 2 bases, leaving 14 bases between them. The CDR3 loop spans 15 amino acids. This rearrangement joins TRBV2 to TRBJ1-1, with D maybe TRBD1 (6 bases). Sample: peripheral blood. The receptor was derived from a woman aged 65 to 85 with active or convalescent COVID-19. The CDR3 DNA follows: TGTGCCAGCAGTGTACAGGGTGCGGTAAACACTGAAGCTTTCTTT. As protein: CASSVQGAVNTEAFF.